This T cell receptor (beta chain) was identified in a study of patients and donors after allogeneic stem cell transplantation. This clonotype showed up just a few times. From the RT-PCR reads, TCRdb called clonotypes with MiXCR, one entry per CDR3 protein. Of approximately 170,000 distinct CDR3 sequences listed, 20% to 25% are singletons. V was pared by 3 bases and J by 6 bases, with 28 bases between. This CDR3 spans 18 amino acids. Germline CDR1 reads SGHTS; CDR2 reads YDEGEE. J is TRBJ2-7 and V is TRBV5-8; D is possibly TRBD2 (6 bases). This TCR came from a human donor who was either an allogeneic HSCT recipient or a stem cell or donor lymphocyte infusion donor (not recorded which). It is not recorded whose cells these are; they may come from a transplant donor. The material sequenced was blood, either unsorted or a sorted T cell fraction (not recorded which). The CDR3: CASSSYWAGSHFMGEQYF. The CDR3 bases are TGTGCCAGCAGCTCCTACTGGGCGGGATCCCATTTTATGGGCGAGCAGTACTTC.